The T cell receptor (beta chain) described here comes from a study of OX40 agonist ivuxolimab in advanced cancers. Regarding the complete study: Ivuxolimab was an agonistic, fully human IgG2 monoclonal antibody directed against OX40 (CD134), a costimulatory receptor. Intravenous ivuxolimab was administered to patients every 2 weeks at six dose levels: 0.01, 0.1, 0.3, 1.5, 3 and 10 mg/kg. Of the approximately 50 dose-escalation patients, hepatocellular carcinoma was present in roughly 19, melanoma in roughly 15, renal cell carcinoma in 9 and head and neck cancer in 9. The dose-escalation cohort was approximately 83% male with a mean age of approximately 60 years, ranging from roughly 23 to 90. Prior anti-PD-1, anti-PD-L1 or anti-CTLA-4 therapy was permitted, and 35% to 40% of dose-escalation patients had received checkpoint inhibitors. Partial responses occurred in three dose-escalation patients, of whom one had hepatocellular carcinoma and two had cutaneous melanoma. Peripheral TCRbeta sequencing aimed to test whether ivuxolimab altered TCR sequence diversity and caused clonal T-cell expansion. The paper reports the monotherapy dose-escalation portion (N of about 54 patients) of the phase I ivuxolimab trial.

For this clone: Its specific antigen is unknown. The input lacks base qualities; no much larger clone sits a single base away.

The research as a whole found: Antigen specificity was not determined for the clonally expanded peripheral T cells. In partial responders in the 0.1-3.0 mg/kg groups, normalized peripheral clonal expansion was found to be among the lowest, especially among CD8+ T cells. Low levels of normalized T-cell clonal expansion were also seen in some nonresponding patients. At doses from 0.1 to 3.0 mg/kg, clonal expansion was seen in both CD4+ and CD8+ blood T cells between baseline and week 6. After ivuxolimab, expanded clones were on average more numerous among CD8+ T cells than among CD4+ T cells.

CDR1 and CDR2, per the germline V gene (reference sequence), are LNHDA and SQIVND. Counted from cysteine to phenylalanine, this CDR3 has 14 amino acids. Only the CDR3 part of the read is kept: 42 bases, read in frame from the first base. Germline trimming: 5 bases from V, 1 base from J; junction bases outside gene matches: 4. To sequence the TCRbeta CDR3 region, genomic DNA was isolated from the sorted cells. The immunoSEQ Assay was used to sequence the TCRbeta CDR3 regions. Drawn from immuneACCESS, this table holds only the in-frame rearrangements with V and J called that TCRdb kept. Clones are partly lost; checked studies trace under half to an unresolved V gene and leave the rest unexplained. The sample table holds tens of thousands of clones, of which approximately 91% were seen once. The top ten clones comprise over 15% of the sample. The trial excluded patients who had a history of autoimmune disease or were on systemic immunosuppression. Peripheral blood for TCR sequencing was drawn from every dose cohort at baseline, at cycle 4 day 1 and at cycle 7 day 1. Samples were obtained from an open-label, multicenter, first-in-human phase I dose-escalation trial of ivuxolimab. Adults with locally advanced or metastatic head and neck squamous cell, hepatocellular, melanoma or renal cell carcinoma were enrolled in the trial. Before TCR sequencing, CD4+ T cells and CD8+ T cells from peripheral blood were sorted into separate populations.

This receptor was taken from an adult with an advanced solid tumor such as melanoma, head and neck, liver or kidney cancer. This receptor chain uses TRBV19 and TRBJ1-1; the junction holds 7 bases that match TRBD1. The sample was CD4+ or CD8+ T cells sorted from blood, taken in a trial of the OX40 agonist ivuxolimab. The sequenced DNA is TGTGCCAGTAGTTTACAGGGGTGGAACACTGAAGCTTTCTTT. This yields the protein CASSLQGWNTEAFF. The full variable domain, with segments outside the CDR3 supplied by the reference TRBV19 and TRBJ1-1 proteins, appears as DGGITQSPKYLFRKEGQNVTLSCEQNLNHDAMYWYRQDPGQGLRLIYYSQIVNDFQKGDIAEGYSVSREKKESFPLTVTSAQKNPTAFYLCASSLQGWNTEAFFGQGTRLTVV.